This TCR beta chain comes out of a study of post-analysis software for immune sequencing data. Study conclusions and caveats: By F measure, strong co-clustering occurred among samples prepared in the same batch. Among roughly 5 TRBV segments more frequent in patients than controls were TRBV5-6, TRBV5-1 and TRBV20-1.

This CDR3 comprises 13 residues. Germline V gene data show CDR1 as DFQATT and CDR2 as SNEGSKA (reference sequence). The library was made from cDNA and included unique molecular identifiers. T cells numbering about 0.9 to 11 million yielded 500,000 or so cDNA molecules. TCRdb reprocessed the PCR reads with MiXCR, giving one entry per CDR3 protein. This table has hundreds of thousands of distinct CDR3 sequences, around 40% appearing once. The table lists this clonotype with a few counts. Antigen: not known. V is TRBV20-1 and J is TRBJ2-4; 9 nucleotides match TRBD2. The J call may be incorrect, as the DNA end agrees better with TRBJ2-7. The sample comprised blood. This TCR was sampled from a girl aged 5-17 years with multiple sclerosis. The CDR3 sequence: CSARLAGNYEQYF. CDR3 coding DNA: TGCAGTGCTAGACTAGCGGGAAATTACGAGCAGTACTTC.